The 30 T cell receptor beta chains presented below share a single source sample, sequenced in a study of patients and donors after allogeneic stem cell transplantation. Each CDR3 protein is one row after TCRdb ran MiXCR on the RT-PCR reads. Found here are 410,000 or so distinct CDR3 sequences, about a sixth of them singletons; the top ten hold less than 8%. Input material: blood, either unsorted or a sorted T cell fraction (not recorded which). The receptors come from a human donor who was either an allogeneic HSCT recipient or a stem cell or donor lymphocyte infusion donor (not recorded which). It is not recorded whose cells these are; they may come from a transplant donor.

The rearrangement joins TRBV27 to TRBJ2-6; D is perhaps TRBD2 (6 bases). The CDR3 length is 16 residues. Germline values: CDR1 MNHEY, CDR2 SMNVEV (reference sequence). V was shortened by 6 bases and J by 0 bases, with 12 bases between the two germline ends. CDR3 amino acids: CASSGGISSGANVLTF. CDR3 nucleotides: TGTGCCAGCAGCGGGGGAATCAGCTCTGGGGCCAACGTCCTGACTTTC. The whole variable domain, filled in from reference TRBV27 and TRBJ2-6, reads EAQVTQNPRYLITVTGKKLTVTCSQNMNHEYMSWYRQDPGLGLRQIYYSMNVEVTDKGDVPEGYKVSRKEKRNFPLILESPSPNQTSLYFCASSGGISSGANVLTFGAGSRLTVL.

The V and J genes are TRBV11-2 and TRBJ1-6; TRBD1 might be the D (6 bases). The germline gives CDR1 SGHAT, CDR2 FQNNGV. The length of the CDR3 is 13 residues. V lost 3 bases and J 9 bases, leaving 9 bases between the germline ends. The CDR3 loop is CASSFRGGSPLHF. The CDR3 nucleotides are TGTGCCAGCAGCTTCAGGGGCGGTTCACCCCTCCACTTT.

This clonotype was recorded a few times. The rearrangement uses TRBV6-2 or TRBV6-3 and TRBJ1-5; 11 positions match TRBD1. The CDR3 extends over 20 amino acids. From germline, CDR1 is MNHEY and CDR2 SVGEGT. J gave up 1 base and V 5 bases, and 16 bases lay outside the gene matches. CDR3 in amino acids: CASSTNGQGAMWWSNQPQHF. DNA of the CDR3: TGTGCCAGCAGTACGAATGGACAGGGGGCGATGTGGTGGAGCAATCAGCCCCAGCATTTT.

This clonotype showed up many times. V is TRBV12-3 or TRBV12-4 and J is TRBJ2-7; 10 positions agree with TRBD2. V was clipped by 8 bases and J by 7 bases; unmatched bases: 8. This CDR3 has 13 amino acids. The CDR3: CASGTLAGEEQYF. As DNA, the CDR3 is TGTGCCAGCGGTACCCTAGCGGGAGAAGAGCAGTACTTC.

As to this clonotype: One end of the junction varies from germline; a read error may be responsible. V is TRBV12-3 or TRBV12-4 and J is TRBJ1-4; weak D call: TRBD1 (5 bases). The CDR3 consists of 12 residues. CDR3 DNA sequence: TGTGCCAGCACCAATGAACCGGGACTGCTCATTTTT. Residues: CASTNEPGLLIF.

The chain is built from TRBV10-3 and TRBJ2-3, with D perhaps given as TRBD1 or TRBD2 (5 bases each). V lost 6 bases and J 2 bases, leaving 15 bases between the germline ends. The germline V gene has CDR1 ENHRY and CDR2 SYGVKD. The CDR3 has 15 residues. The CDR3 sequence is CAIRGRQRPTDTQYF. In DNA, the CDR3 is TGTGCCATCAGGGGGAGACAGCGTCCCACAGATACGCAGTATTTT.

This clonotype was detected only a few times. The V gene is TRBV20-1, the J gene TRBJ1-4; possibly TRBD1 for D (5 bases). The CDR3 runs 11 residues. Germline assignment: CDR1 DFQATT and CDR2 SNEGSKA (reference sequence). The DNA of the CDR3 is TGCAGCAGGGAGGCTAATGAAAAACTGTTTTTT. It codes for CSREANEKLFF.

The J gene is TRBJ1-2, the V gene TRBV6-1, with 7 bases identical to TRBD1. Losses at the gene ends were 6 bases for V and 7 bases for J; bases not matched to a gene: 17. CDR1 is MNHNS, CDR2 SASEGT, per germline. The CDR3 is made up of 16 amino acids. The CDR3 protein is CASRPDRIFKRGGYTF. The CDR3 nucleotides read TGTGCCAGCAGACCGGACAGGATTTTTAAGAGAGGTGGCTACACCTTC.

The table lists this clonotype with a few counts. V usage is TRBV9 and J usage is TRBJ2-7; possible D gene TRBD1, 6 bases. The V end was cut by 4 bases, the J end by 3 bases, with 14 bases between. This CDR3 has 14 amino acids. Germline values: CDR1 SGDLS, CDR2 YYNGEE. The CDR3 bases are TGTGCCAGCAGCCCCCGGACAGCAAACTACGAGCAGTACTTC. Translation gives CASSPRTANYEQYF.

This sequence joins TRBV20-1 and TRBJ2-7; 9 bases fit TRBD1. The ends lost 5 bases at V and 3 bases at J; junction bases unmatched: 5. The CDR3 is made up of 13 amino acids. Germline assignment: CDR1 DFQATT and CDR2 SNEGSKA (reference sequence). The CDR3 bases are TGCAGTGCTTGGGACAGGGATAGCTACGAGCAGTACTTC. Its protein is CSAWDRDSYEQYF.

The V and J genes are TRBV29-1 and TRBJ1-1; D may be TRBD1 (5 bases). The CDR3 loop spans 13 amino acids. CDR1 and CDR2 (germline): SQVTM, ANQGSEA. V was clipped by 6 bases and J by 1 base, with 12 bases between them. The CDR3 is CSVWGRWNTEAFF. The CDR3 DNA follows: TGCAGCGTATGGGGCCGTTGGAACACTGAAGCTTTCTTT. Complete variable domain (other parts from reference TRBV29-1 and TRBJ1-1): SAVISQKPSRDICQRGTSLTIQCQVDSQVTMMFWYRQQPGQSLTLIATANQGSEATYESGFVIDKFPISRPNLTFSTLTVSNMSPEDSSIYLCSVWGRWNTEAFFGQGTRLTVV.

This chain uses TRBV4-2 with TRBJ2-1; TRBD2 matches at 14 bases. Trimming took 7 bases from V and 5 from J; bases not matched to a gene: 10. The CDR3 runs to 17 residues. CDR1 and CDR2 (germline): LGHNA, YNFKEQ. DNA of the CDR3: TGTGCCAGCACCCGGACTAGCGGGGGGAAAAACCACAATGAGCAGTTCTTC. This translates into CASTRTSGGKNHNEQFF.

The V and J genes are TRBV6-5 and TRBJ2-3; D not resolved. The CDR3 has 13 amino acids. Germline V lookup: CDR1 MNHEY, CDR2 SVGAGI. V was cut by 0 bases and J by 4 bases, with 5 bases left in between. CDR3 residues: CASSYSVADTQYF. The CDR3 DNA reads TGTGCCAGCAGTTACTCGGTGGCAGATACGCAGTATTTT.

The chain recombines TRBV2 with TRBJ2-7; 7 nucleotides align to TRBD1. Germline V gives CDR1 SNHLY, CDR2 FYNNEI. The CDR3 is made up of 14 amino acids. J lost 4 bases, V lost 7 bases, and 10 bases had no gene match. The CDR3 spells CASKKTGSEYEQYF. The CDR3 DNA reads as TGTGCCAGCAAGAAGACAGGGAGCGAATACGAGCAGTACTTC. Using reference TRBV2 and TRBJ2-7 for the parts outside the CDR3, the full variable domain is EPEVTQTPSHQVTQMGQEVILRCVPISNHLYFYWYRQILGQKVEFLVSFYNNEISEKSEIFDDQFSVERPDGSNFTLKIRSTKLEDSAMYFCASKKTGSEYEQYFGPGTRLTVT.

This clonotype was seen a few times. The CDR3 sequence is CSAPIGLAGRNEQFF. CDR3 DNA sequence: TGCAGTGCTCCCATCGGGCTAGCGGGGCGTAATGAGCAGTTCTTC. The chain is built from TRBV20-1 and TRBJ2-1, with 9 nucleotides matching TRBD2. With V trimmed by 5 bases and J by 7 bases, 12 bases remained unmatched. CDR1 is DFQATT, CDR2 SNEGSKA, per germline (reference sequence). CDR3 length equals 15 residues.

The table lists this clonotype with many counts. V usage is TRBV12-3 or TRBV12-4 and J usage is TRBJ1-5; D may be TRBD1 (5 bases). V gave up 5 bases and J gave up 0 bases, with 8 bases separating them. This CDR3 has 14 residues. The CDR3, as DNA: TGTGCCAGCAGTGAGGGACTTAGCAATCAGCCCCAGCATTTT. This gives the protein CASSEGLSNQPQHF.

This clonotype was observed a few times. V and J are TRBV4-3 and TRBJ1-4; the D gene is possibly TRBD1 (5 bases). With 1 base removed from V and 7 bases from J, the gap between germline ends came to 7 bases. This CDR3 spans 13 amino acids. The V gene's germline CDR1 is LGHNA and CDR2 YSLEER. The CDR3 DNA reads as TGCGCCAGCAGCCAAGGCAGGGTTGAAAAACTGTTTTTT. Amino acid sequence: CASSQGRVEKLFF.

This clonotype was detected many times. The chain recombines TRBV12-3 or TRBV12-4 with TRBJ2-2, with D maybe TRBD2 (6 bases). There are 16 residues in the CDR3. The ends were cut back, 1 base at V and 4 bases at J, with 13 bases in the middle. The CDR3 protein is CASSLVGSGRTGELFF. In DNA form, the CDR3 reads TGTGCCAGCAGTTTAGTGGGTAGCGGCCGCACCGGGGAGCTGTTTTTT.

The V gene is TRBV12-3 or TRBV12-4, the J gene TRBJ2-1, with 10 bases fitting TRBD1. Unmatched junction bases numbered 9, after V lost 7 bases and J lost 9 bases. The CDR3 spans 14 residues. The CDR3 is CASKPGQGRGEQFF. The CDR3 DNA reads TGTGCCAGCAAACCGGGACAGGGGAGGGGTGAGCAGTTCTTC.

With regard to this clonotype: The CDR3 end shows no conserved phenylalanine or tryptophan, and so a read error is likely. This chain uses TRBV6-2 or TRBV6-3 with TRBJ2-7, with 12 positions matching TRBD2. J gave up 4 bases and V 5 bases, and 15 bases lay outside the gene matches. The CDR3 is 18 amino acids. CDR1 is MNHEY and CDR2 is SVGEGT in the germline V gene. The CDR3 nucleotides are TGTGCCAGCAGTCAAATTCCCGGGACTAGCGGGTCCTCGTACGAGCAGTACTCC. It yields the protein CASSQIPGTSGSSYEQYS.

This clonotype was counted a few times. The chain carries TRBV15 and TRBJ2-7; D not resolved. Germline CDR1 reads LNHNV; CDR2 reads YYDKDF (reference sequence). The CDR3 runs to 15 residues. The V end was cut by 0 bases, the J end by 3 bases, with 12 bases between. CDR3 amino acids: CATSRDIGANYEQYF. CDR3 nucleotide sequence: TGTGCCACCAGCAGAGATATCGGAGCCAACTACGAGCAGTACTTC.

In this sample, this clonotype turned up many times. The chain recombines TRBV20-1 with TRBJ2-2, with 10 bases aligning to TRBD2. This CDR3 has 14 amino acids. Germline assignment: CDR1 DFQATT and CDR2 SNEGSKA (reference sequence). V shed 6 bases, J shed 1 base, and the junction held 2 bases outside the gene matches. CDR3 sequence: CSARTSGNTGELFF. DNA of the CDR3: TGCAGTGCCCGGACTAGCGGGAACACCGGGGAGCTGTTTTTT.

This clonotype was recorded at least ten times. The V gene is TRBV5-1, the J gene TRBJ2-1; 10 bases agree with TRBD2. The germline CDR1 and CDR2 sequences are SGHRS and YFSETQ. This CDR3 contains 17 residues. Losses at the gene ends were 4 bases for V and 5 bases for J; bases not matched to a gene: 12. CDR3 loop: CASSSPGLADYNNEQFF. The CDR3 coding sequence is TGCGCCAGCAGCAGCCCCGGACTAGCGGACTATAACAATGAGCAGTTCTTC.

This sequence joins TRBV3-1 and TRBJ1-2, with D unresolved. Germline V gene data show CDR1 as LGHDT and CDR2 as YNNKEL (reference sequence). Trimming left V 2 bases short and J 5 bases short, with 18 bases between. The CDR3 extends over 16 amino acids. CDR3 region: CASSQSSGPKGYGYTF. Here the CDR3 DNA reads TGTGCCAGCAGCCAAAGTTCTGGTCCTAAAGGTTATGGCTACACCTTC.

This clonotype was seen repeatedly, ten times or more. V and J are TRBV20-1 and TRBJ1-2, with D tentatively TRBD1 (5 bases). V lost 5 bases to trimming and J lost 6 bases, with 13 bases between them. The CDR3 has 12 residues. Looked up from germline, CDR1 is DFQATT and CDR2 is SNEGSKA (reference sequence). The CDR3 coding sequence is TGCAGTGCTGGGGCGACAAGGGATGGCTACACCTTC. Residues: CSAGATRDGYTF.

The V gene is TRBV19, the J gene TRBJ1-1; D possibly corresponds to TRBD1 (6 bases). The CDR3 length is 14 residues. The germline V gene encodes CDR1 LNHDA and CDR2 SQIVND (reference sequence). With 3 bases removed from V and 1 base from J, the gap between germline ends came to 9 bases. The CDR3 spells CASSITGKNTEAFF. CDR3 DNA sequence: TGTGCCAGTAGTATCACAGGGAAGAACACTGAAGCTTTCTTT. Together with reference TRBV19 and TRBJ1-1, the CDR3 gives the full variable domain: DGGITQSPKYLFRKEGQNVTLSCEQNLNHDAMYWYRQDPGQGLRLIYYSQIVNDFQKGDIAEGYSVSREKKESFPLTVTSAQKNPTAFYLCASSITGKNTEAFFGQGTRLTVV.

This chain links TRBV20-1 with TRBJ2-3; 8 nucleotides agree with TRBD1. Trimming removed 3 bases from V and 9 bases from J; junction bases left unmatched: 5. CDR1 is DFQATT, CDR2 SNEGSKA, per germline (reference sequence). The CDR3 is 12 residues long. The chain's CDR3 is CSARETGVTQYF. CDR3 nucleotide sequence: TGCAGTGCTAGGGAGACAGGGGTAACGCAGTATTTT.

This clonotype occurred a few times. The genes are TRBV6-2 or TRBV6-3 and TRBJ1-1; D gene unclear. The CDR3 is 14 residues long. Germline CDR1 and CDR2: MNHEY and SVGEGT. V was clipped by 2 bases and J by 0 bases, with 7 bases between them. CDR3 nucleotides: TGTGCCAGCAGTTACGGTCGGGTGAACACTGAAGCTTTCTTT. It yields the protein CASSYGRVNTEAFF.

V and J are TRBV30 and TRBJ2-1; D may correspond to TRBD1 or TRBD2 (5 bases each). V was pared by 0 bases and J by 12 bases, with 15 bases between. CDR1 and CDR2 from the germline V gene are GTSNPN and SVGIG (reference sequence). The CDR3 consists of 13 residues. The CDR3 nucleotides read TGTGCCTGGAGTGTTACCGAGGGGCAAGGGCAGTTCTTC. It specifies CAWSVTEGQGQFF.

This chain uses TRBV7-8 with TRBJ2-4; D might be TRBD1 (6 bases). The CDR3 totals 13 residues. Trimming pared 5 bases from V and 7 bases from J, leaving 12 bases between. Germline V gene sequence: CDR1 SGHVS, CDR2 FQNEAQ. The DNA for the CDR3 is TGTGCCAGCAGCCTGGGACACGGCAACATTCAGTACTTC. It codes for CASSLGHGNIQYF.